This T cell receptor beta chain comes out of a study of shared clonotypes between healthy human individuals. Findings and limits, study-wide: What naive subsets generally showed was a larger estimated richness than memory subsets showed. Clonotype sharing levels among donors were expected to vary with sequencing depth. Rarefaction curves obtained for sorted subsets showed sequencing incomplete despite large depth.

Donors, healthy HIV-negative adults, lacked recent acute infections or vaccinations. The germline CDR1 and CDR2 sequences are ENHRY and SYGVKD. V lost 3 bases to trimming and J lost 6 bases, with 14 bases between them. This CDR3 comprises 14 residues. As concerns this clone: Its antigen is unknown.

Data came from immunoSEQ multiplex PCR; TCRdb stores just in-frame clones and leaves some out. The sample holds over a million clones; approximately 96% are singletons and the top ten take approximately 1%. The specimen was naive CD4+ T cells sorted from blood. Regarding subset: CD45RA+ positively selected. The chain carries TRBV10-3 and TRBJ1-1, with a possible D match to TRBD1 (6 bases). This TCR was sampled from a man aged 25-45 years in good health. In DNA, the CDR3 is TGTGCCATCAGTGATAAGTCAGGGGAGGCTGAAGCTTTCTTT. Protein: CAISDKSGEAEAFF.